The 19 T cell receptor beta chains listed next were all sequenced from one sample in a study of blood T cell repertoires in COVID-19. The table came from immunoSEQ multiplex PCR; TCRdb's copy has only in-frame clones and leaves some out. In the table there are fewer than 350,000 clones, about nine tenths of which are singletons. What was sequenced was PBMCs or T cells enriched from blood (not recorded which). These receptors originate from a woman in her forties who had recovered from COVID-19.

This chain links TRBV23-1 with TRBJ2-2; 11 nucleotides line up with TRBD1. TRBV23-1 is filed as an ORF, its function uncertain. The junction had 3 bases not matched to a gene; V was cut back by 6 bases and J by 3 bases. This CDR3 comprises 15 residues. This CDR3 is CASRMGQGDTGELFF. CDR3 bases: TGCGCCAGCAGGATGGGACAGGGGGACACCGGGGAGCTGTTTTTT.

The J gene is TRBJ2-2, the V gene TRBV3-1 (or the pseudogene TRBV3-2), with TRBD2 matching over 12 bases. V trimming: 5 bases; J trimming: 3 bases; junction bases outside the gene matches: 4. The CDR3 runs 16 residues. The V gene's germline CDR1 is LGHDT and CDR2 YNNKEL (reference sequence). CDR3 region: CASSAWTSGDTGELFF. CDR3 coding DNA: TGTGCCAGCAGCGCCTGGACTAGCGGGGACACCGGGGAGCTGTTTTTT.

CDR3: CAWSAQVYYGYTF. DNA of the CDR3: TGTGCCTGGAGTGCGCAGGTCTACTATGGCTACACCTTC. The chain joins TRBV30 to TRBJ1-2; the D is unclear. In germline, CDR1 is GTSNPN, CDR2 SVGIG (reference sequence). CDR3 length: 13 residues. Trimming took off 1 base at V and 3 bases at J, with 9 bases between the two ends.

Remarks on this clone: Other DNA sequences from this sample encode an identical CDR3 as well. The CDR3 here is CASSPGQGYNEQFF. CDR3 nucleotides: TGTGCCAGTAGCCCGGGACAGGGGTACAATGAGCAGTTCTTC. The chain carries TRBV19 and TRBJ2-1; 10 nucleotides line up with TRBD1. J gave up 4 bases and V 6 bases, and 3 bases lay outside the gene matches. Germline lookup yields CDR1 LNHDA and CDR2 SQIVND (reference sequence). This CDR3 has 14 amino acids. Drawing the rest from reference TRBV19 and TRBJ2-1, the complete variable domain is DGGITQSPKYLFRKEGQNVTLSCEQNLNHDAMYWYRQDPGQGLRLIYYSQIVNDFQKGDIAEGYSVSREKKESFPLTVTSAQKNPTAFYLCASSPGQGYNEQFFGPGTRLTVL.

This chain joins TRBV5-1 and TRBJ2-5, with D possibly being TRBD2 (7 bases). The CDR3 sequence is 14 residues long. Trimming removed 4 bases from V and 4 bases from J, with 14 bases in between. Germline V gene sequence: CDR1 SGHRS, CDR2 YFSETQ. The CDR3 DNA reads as TGCGCCAGCAGCCCGCCGAGGGGGGGAGAGACCCAGTACTTC. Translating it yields CASSPPRGGETQYF.

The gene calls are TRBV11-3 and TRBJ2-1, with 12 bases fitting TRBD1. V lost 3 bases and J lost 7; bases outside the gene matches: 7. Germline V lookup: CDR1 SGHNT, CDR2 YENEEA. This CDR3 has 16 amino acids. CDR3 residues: CASSLGDRGQGNEQFF. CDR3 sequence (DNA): TGTGCCAGCAGCTTGGGGGACAGGGGGCAGGGGAATGAGCAGTTCTTC.

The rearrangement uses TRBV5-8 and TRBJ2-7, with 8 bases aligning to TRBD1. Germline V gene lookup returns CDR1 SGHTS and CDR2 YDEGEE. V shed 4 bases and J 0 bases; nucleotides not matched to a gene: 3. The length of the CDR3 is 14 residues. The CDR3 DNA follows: TGTGCCAGCAGCCCGGACAGGGTCTCCTACGAGCAGTACTTC. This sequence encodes CASSPDRVSYEQYF. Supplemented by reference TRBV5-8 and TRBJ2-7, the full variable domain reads EAGVTQSPTHLIKTRGQQATLRCSPISGHTSVYWYQQALGLGLQFLLWYDEGEERNRGNFPPRFSGRQFPNYSSELNVNALELEDSALYLCASSPDRVSYEQYFGPGTRLTVT.

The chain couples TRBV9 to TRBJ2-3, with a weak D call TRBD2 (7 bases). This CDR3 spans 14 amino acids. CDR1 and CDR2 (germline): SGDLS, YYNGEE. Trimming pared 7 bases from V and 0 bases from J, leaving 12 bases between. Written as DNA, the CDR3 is TGTGCCAGCGGAGGGGGGGCTAGCACAGATACGCAGTATTTT. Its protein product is CASGGGASTDTQYF.

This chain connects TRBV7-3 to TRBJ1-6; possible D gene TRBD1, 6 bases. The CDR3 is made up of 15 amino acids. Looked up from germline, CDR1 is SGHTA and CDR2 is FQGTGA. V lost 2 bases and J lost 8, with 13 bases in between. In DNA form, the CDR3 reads TGTGCCAGCAGCTTAGGAGGCGGGGGCTATTCACCCCTCCACTTT. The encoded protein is CASSLGGGGYSPLHF.

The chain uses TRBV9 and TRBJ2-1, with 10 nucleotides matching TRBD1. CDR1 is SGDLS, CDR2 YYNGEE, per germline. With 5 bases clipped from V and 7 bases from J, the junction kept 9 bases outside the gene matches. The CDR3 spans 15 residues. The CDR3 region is CASSHRPGQGNEQFF. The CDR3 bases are TGTGCCAGCAGTCATCGTCCGGGACAGGGGAATGAGCAGTTCTTC.

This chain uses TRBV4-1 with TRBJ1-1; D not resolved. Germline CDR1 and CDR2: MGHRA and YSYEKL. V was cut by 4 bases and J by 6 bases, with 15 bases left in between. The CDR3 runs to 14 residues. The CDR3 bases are TGCGCCAGCAGCCCCCCGGCGGGTTGGTCTGAAGCTTTCTTT. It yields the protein CASSPPAGWSEAFF.

The CDR3 DNA reads TGTGCCAGCAGCTTGGTCCCAGGGCAGCGAAACACCATATATTTT. Amino acids: CASSLVPGQRNTIYF. The chain is built from TRBV3-1 (or the pseudogene TRBV3-2) and TRBJ1-3, with TRBD1 as a possible D gene (5 bases). The V and J ends lost 5 bases and 5 bases respectively, with 16 bases between them. The V gene's germline CDR1 is LGHDT and CDR2 YNNKEL (reference sequence). This CDR3 comprises 15 residues.

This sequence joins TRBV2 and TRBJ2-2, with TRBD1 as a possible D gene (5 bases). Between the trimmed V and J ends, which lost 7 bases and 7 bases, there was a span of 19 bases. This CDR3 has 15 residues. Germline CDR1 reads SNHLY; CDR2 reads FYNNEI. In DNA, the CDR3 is TGTGCCAGCACCCCTCTCAGGGCGCTACACGGGGAGCTGTTTTTT. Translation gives CASTPLRALHGELFF.

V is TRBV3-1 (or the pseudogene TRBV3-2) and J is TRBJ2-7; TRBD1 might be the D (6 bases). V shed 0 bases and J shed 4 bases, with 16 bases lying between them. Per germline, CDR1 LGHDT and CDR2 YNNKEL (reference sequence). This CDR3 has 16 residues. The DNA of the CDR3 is TGTGCCAGCAGCCAAGATAGAGTACAGGGCAAGTACGAGCAGTACTTC. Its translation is CASSQDRVQGKYEQYF.

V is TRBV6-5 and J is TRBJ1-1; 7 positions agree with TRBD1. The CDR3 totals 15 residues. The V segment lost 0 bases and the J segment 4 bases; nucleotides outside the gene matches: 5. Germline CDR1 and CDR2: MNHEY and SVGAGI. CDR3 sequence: CASSYSRNRGTEAFF. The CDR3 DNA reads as TGTGCCAGCAGTTACTCGAGGAACAGGGGCACTGAAGCTTTCTTT.

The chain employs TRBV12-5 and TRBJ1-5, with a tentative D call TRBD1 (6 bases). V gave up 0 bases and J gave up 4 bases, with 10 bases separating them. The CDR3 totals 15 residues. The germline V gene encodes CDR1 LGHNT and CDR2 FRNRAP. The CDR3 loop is CASGLVTTGNQPQHF. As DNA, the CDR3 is TGTGCTAGTGGTTTGGTAACGACAGGAAATCAGCCCCAGCATTTT.

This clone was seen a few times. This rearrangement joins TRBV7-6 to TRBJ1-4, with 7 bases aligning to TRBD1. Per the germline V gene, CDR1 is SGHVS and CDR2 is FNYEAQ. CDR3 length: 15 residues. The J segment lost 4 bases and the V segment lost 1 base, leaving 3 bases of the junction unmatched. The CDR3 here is CASSLEQGFNEKLFF. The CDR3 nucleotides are TGTGCCAGCAGCTTAGAACAGGGGTTTAATGAAAAACTGTTTTTT.

CDR3 protein: CASSLLGQNQETQYF. As DNA, the CDR3 is TGTGCCAGCTCACTCCTGGGACAGAACCAAGAGACCCAGTACTTC. The chain couples TRBV18 to TRBJ2-5; 7 bases fit TRBD1. The CDR3 extends over 15 amino acids. Germline V gives CDR1 KGHSH, CDR2 LQKENI. V lost 4 bases and J lost 0; bases outside the gene matches: 5.

The CDR3 bases are TGTGCCAGCAGCTTGTCCGGGAGGAGCTCCTACAATGAGCAGTTCTTC. It yields the protein CASSLSGRSSYNEQFF. The chain combines TRBV7-2 with TRBJ2-1; TRBD2 matches 7 bases. The V and J ends lost 3 bases and 0 bases, in that order; junction bases with no gene match: 5. The CDR3 is 16 residues long. Germline V CDR1 and CDR2: SGHTA, FQGNSA.